Below, one T cell receptor (beta chain) is given with its context. The entry originates in a study of beta chain features in type 1 diabetes. From germline, CDR1 is MGHDK and CDR2 SYGVNS. Unmatched junction bases numbered 8, after V lost 6 bases and J lost 0 bases. CDR3 size: 16 residues. Sequenced material consisted of expressed TCRB transcripts (all of the isolated RNA was reverse transcribed). Assay: immunoSEQ multiplex PCR; the TCRdb copy retains only in-frame clones and omits some. The sample holds 680,000 or so clones, less than 20% seen once. Sequenced sample: naive CD4+ T cells from blood. This sequence was found in a man aged 18 to 30 in good health. The chain joins TRBV25-1 to TRBJ1-1, with TRBD1 matching over 9 bases. The CDR3: CASRTRDRAVNTEAFF. The DNA of the CDR3 is TGTGCCAGCAGGACCAGGGACAGGGCAGTGAACACTGAAGCTTTCTTT.